These T cell receptor beta chains were read from a single sample in a study of type 1 regulatory T cells. No antigens are known for them. A single record per CDR3 protein comes from TCRdb applying MiXCR to the reads. The sample shows tens of thousands of distinct CDR3 sequences, about 50% of them seen only once. The specimen was cultured non-Tr1 T cells, either the whole culture or a sorted T cell fraction (not recorded which). The receptors originated from a human donor in good health. The CDR3 runs from the conserved cysteine through the conserved F or W. The D gene is left open where the match is weak. Clone sizes are given selectively: once, few, many, or a class where the clone is expanded.

j_gene,abundance,d_gene,v_gene,CDR3aa,CDR3nt
TRBJ1-1,few,TRBD1,TRBV12-3/TRBV12-4,CASSWDRATEAFF,TGTGCCAGCAGTTGGGACAGGGCGACTGAAGCTTTCTTT
TRBJ2-7,few,.,TRBV28,CASSSRLFMQYF,TGTGCCAGCAGTTCTCGACTCTTTATGCAGTACTTC
TRBJ1-1,few,.,TRBV29-1,CSAEDNTEAFF,TGCAGCGCGGAAGATAACACTGAAGCTTTCTTT
TRBJ2-3,.,.,TRBV29-1,CSVGDSTDTQYF,TGCAGCGTTGGAGACAGCACAGATACGCAGTATTTT
TRBJ2-5,.,TRBD1,TRBV5-4,CASRRQGAEQETQYF,TGTGCCAGCAGACGACAGGGGGCAGAGCAAGAGACCCAGTACTTC
TRBJ1-5,few,TRBD1,TRBV5-1,CASSDTGDQPQHF,TGCGCCAGCAGCGATACAGGGGACCAGCCCCAGCATTTT
TRBJ2-7,.,TRBD1,TRBV18,CASSGQNSYEQYF,TGTGCCAGCTCGGGACAGAACTCCTACGAGCAGTACTTC
TRBJ1-3,few,.,TRBV7-2,CASSSQNSGNTIYF,TGTGCCAGCAGCTCTCAGAATTCTGGAAACACCATATATTTT
TRBJ1-3,few,TRBD1,TRBV20-1,CSAFGTGSPSASGNTIYF,TGCAGTGCTTTCGGGACAGGGTCTCCTAGTGCCTCTGGAAACACCATATATTTT
TRBJ2-3,few,.,TRBV10-3,CAGRSTTVSTDTQYF,TGTGCCGGACGGAGCACGACGGTTAGCACAGATACGCAGTATTTT
TRBJ2-5,.,TRBD2,TRBV5-1,CASSPSPAGGQETQYF,TGCGCCAGCAGCCCCAGCCCAGCGGGGGGCCAAGAGACCCAGTACTTC
TRBJ1-2,.,TRBD1,TRBV20-1,CSAREGTGLMNGYTF,TGCAGTGCTAGAGAAGGGACAGGGTTGATGAATGGCTACACCTTC
TRBJ1-5,.,.,TRBV7-2,CASSGGRNQPQHF,TGTGCCAGCAGCGGGGGCCGCAATCAGCCCCAGCATTTT
TRBJ2-1,.,TRBD1,TRBV19,CASTRTGGTYNEQFF,TGTGCCAGTACCAGGACAGGGGGTACCTACAATGAGCAGTTCTTC
TRBJ1-1,.,.,TRBV12-3/TRBV12-4,CASSFPGESTEAFF,TGTGCCAGCAGTTTCCCAGGGGAGAGCACTGAAGCTTTCTTT
TRBJ2-4,.,TRBD2,TRBV2,CASRMSGGAGNIQYF,TGTGCCAGCAGGATGAGCGGGGGGGCAGGAAACATTCAGTACTTC
TRBJ2-2,few,TRBD2,TRBV5-1,CASTGTINTGELFF,TGCGCCAGCACAGGGACTATTAACACCGGGGAGCTGTTTTTT
TRBJ1-1,.,.,TRBV5-1,CASSREREEAFF,TGCGCCAGCAGTAGGGAACGAGAGGAAGCTTTCTTT
TRBJ2-3,.,TRBD2,TRBV20-1,CSARDVLAGGFLGADTQYF,TGCAGTGCTAGAGATGTACTAGCGGGGGGGTTTTTAGGGGCAGATACGCAGTATTTT
TRBJ2-6,.,.,TRBV10-3,CAISLDISGANVLTF,TGTGCCATCAGTCTGGACATCTCTGGGGCCAACGTCCTGACTTTC
TRBJ2-1,.,.,TRBV7-2,CASSLVASSYNEQFF,TGTGCCAGCAGCTTAGTGGCTAGCTCCTACAATGAGCAGTTCTTC
TRBJ2-1,.,TRBD1,TRBV4-1,CASSQGTARGLGNEQFF,TGCGCCAGCAGCCAAGGGACGGCGAGGGGGCTCGGCAATGAGCAGTTCTTC
TRBJ2-5,few,TRBD2,TRBV20-1,CSARDGGGPLVSQYF,TGCAGTGCTAGAGACGGCGGGGGGCCCCTAGTGTCCCAGTACTTC
TRBJ1-2,once,.,TRBV25-1,CASSVNRADHYGYTF,TGTGCCAGCAGTGTAAACAGGGCAGACCACTATGGCTACACCTTC
TRBJ2-1,few,TRBD2,TRBV24-1,CATSEAGGVNEQFF,TGTGCCACCAGTGAAGCGGGGGGGGTTAATGAGCAGTTCTTC
TRBJ1-3,few,.,TRBV5-4,CASSLGLGGGNTIYF,TGTGCCAGCAGCTTGGGTCTGGGAGGAGGAAACACCATATATTTT
TRBJ2-5,few,.,TRBV7-9,CASSPGTLEGETQYF,TGTGCCAGCAGCCCCGGCACCCTTGAGGGGGAGACCCAGTACTTC
TRBJ2-7,few,.,TRBV3-1,CASSQDRSQGGRQYF,TGTGCCAGCAGCCAAGATCGGAGTCAGGGCGGAAGGCAGTACTTC
TRBJ2-3,.,.,TRBV7-2,CASSPRNTQYF,TGTGCCAGCAGCCCCCGGAATACGCAGTATTTT
TRBJ1-1,.,.,TRBV7-9,CASSSSGVQGNAFF,TGTGCCAGCAGCTCCAGCGGCGTGCAGGGGAACGCTTTCTTT
TRBJ2-1,.,TRBD2,TRBV6-5,CASSYPGLAGGSYNEQFF,TGTGCCAGCAGTTACCCGGGACTAGCGGGGGGCTCCTACAATGAGCAGTTCTTC
TRBJ2-3,.,.,TRBV4-2,CASSLSSTDTQYF,TGTGCCAGCAGCCTAAGCAGCACAGATACGCAGTATTTT
TRBJ1-5,few,TRBD1,TRBV19,CASSIDLLTGTDQPQHF,TGTGCCAGTAGTATAGATCTATTGACAGGGACCGACCAGCCCCAGCATTTT
TRBJ2-7,.,.,TRBV3-1,CASSQAGSKSYEQYF,TGTGCCAGCAGCCAAGCGGGGAGCAAGTCCTACGAGCAGTACTTC
TRBJ1-6,once,.,TRBV3-1,CASNNRAGTVYNSPLHF,TGTGCCAGCAACAACCGGGCCGGAACAGTTTATAACTCACCCCTCCACTTT
TRBJ2-3,.,.,TRBV7-3,CASSRPLWDSRGADTQYF,TGTGCCAGCAGCCGGCCCTTGTGGGATTCGAGAGGAGCAGATACGCAGTATTTT
TRBJ2-5,.,TRBD2,TRBV27,CASSPRGAGDQETQYF,TGTGCCAGCAGTCCCCGCGGAGCGGGGGATCAAGAGACCCAGTACTTC
TRBJ1-5,.,.,TRBV7-2,CASTLNSNQPQHF,TGTGCCAGCACCTTAAATAGCAATCAGCCCCAGCATTTT
TRBJ1-2,.,.,TRBV30,CAWSPGVYGYTF,TGTGCCTGGTCCCCAGGTGTTTATGGCTACACCTTC
TRBJ1-4,.,.,TRBV20-1,CSARRGGSTNEKLFF,TGCAGTGCTCGTCGGGGGGGTTCAACTAATGAAAAACTGTTTTTT
TRBJ2-2,.,.,TRBV12-3/TRBV12-4,CASSLGGSGLLGELFF,TGTGCCAGCAGTTTAGGGGGGTCGGGGCTATTAGGGGAGCTGTTTTTT
TRBJ1-2,few,.,TRBV29-1,CSVTGTNNYGYTF,TGCAGCGTTACCGGGACAAATAACTATGGCTACACCTTC
TRBJ2-3,.,.,TRBV24-1,CATSDLGPQYF,TGTGCCACCAGTGATTTGGGGCCGCAGTATTTT
TRBJ2-3,medium-sized,TRBD2,TRBV15,CATSRGRLAEAHTQYF,TGTGCCACCAGCAGAGGCCGACTAGCGGAGGCCCATACGCAGTATTTT
TRBJ2-3,.,TRBD2,TRBV4-2,CASSTGRGGRGTDTQYF,TGTGCCAGCAGCACGGGCCGGGGGGGCCGGGGCACAGATACGCAGTATTTT
TRBJ1-1,few,.,TRBV30,CAWTRLSVDEAFF,TGTGCCTGGACCCGTCTCTCGGTAGACGAAGCTTTCTTT
TRBJ1-3,.,.,TRBV5-5,CASTSNTGYSGNTIYF,TGTGCCAGCACCTCTAACACAGGGTACTCTGGAAACACCATATATTTT
TRBJ2-3,.,.,TRBV19,CASSIELTDTQYF,TGTGCCAGTAGTATAGAGTTGACAGATACGCAGTATTTT
TRBJ1-3,.,TRBD1,TRBV11-2,CASSSYTGDRNTIYF,TGTGCCAGCAGCTCATACACAGGGGACAGAAACACCATATATTTT
TRBJ2-7,few,TRBD2,TRBV3-1,CASSRAGGPYEQYF,TGTGCCAGCAGCCGAGCGGGGGGGCCTTACGAGCAGTACTTC